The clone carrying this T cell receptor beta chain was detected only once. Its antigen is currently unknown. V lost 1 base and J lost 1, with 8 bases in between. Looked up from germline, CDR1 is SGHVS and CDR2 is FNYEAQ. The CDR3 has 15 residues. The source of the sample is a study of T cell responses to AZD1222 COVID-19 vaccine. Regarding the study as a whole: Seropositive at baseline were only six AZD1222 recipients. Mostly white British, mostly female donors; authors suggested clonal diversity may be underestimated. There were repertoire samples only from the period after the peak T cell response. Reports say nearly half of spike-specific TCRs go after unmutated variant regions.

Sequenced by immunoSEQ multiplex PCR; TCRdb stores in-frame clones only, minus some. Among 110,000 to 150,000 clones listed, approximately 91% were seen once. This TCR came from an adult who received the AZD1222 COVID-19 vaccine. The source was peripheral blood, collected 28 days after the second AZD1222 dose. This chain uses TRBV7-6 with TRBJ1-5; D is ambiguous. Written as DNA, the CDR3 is TGTGCCAGCAGCTTAGGCTTTGGCAGCAATCAGCCCCAGCATTTT. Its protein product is CASSLGFGSNQPQHF.